This T cell receptor beta chain comes out of a study of CXCR3-negative and CXCR3-positive naive CD8 T cells. Study as a whole: The dataset comprises some 150 million TRB reads in total, with about 1.5 +/- 0.3 million reads per library.

Study observations and caveats: High diversity, comparable across both naive subsets, contrasted with much lower diversity in memory CD8+ cells. Naive subsets had comparable surface CD5; TCR strength was inferred from TRB CDR3 properties. For CXCR3-positive naive cells, TRB CDR3s were more hydrophobic than those of CXCR3-negative naive cells.

Notes on this clonotype: Antigen: not known.

Phenotypically, naive CD8+ T cells corresponded to CD45RO-CCR7+CD27+CD95-. With UMI labels, 5' RACE was used to prepare the TRB cDNA libraries. TCRdb reanalyzed the 5' RACE reads and collapses them to one entry per CDR3 protein, without DNA. This sample's table reports 130,000 to 150,000 distinct CDR3 sequences. This clonotype was obtained from a human donor in good health. Some clones in this sample may be carry-over from other donors' samples. Input material: naive CXCR3+ CD8+ T cells from blood. This sample's subset: CD45RO-CCR7+CD27+CD95- naive CD8+ T cells expressing CXCR3 (TNR3+).

CDR3 residues: CASLRGNTEAFF. The chain couples TRBV7-6 to TRBJ1-1; TCRdb reports TRBD1, a call that lacks DNA to check it against. The CDR3 has 12 amino acids. Per the germline V gene, CDR1 is SGHVS and CDR2 is FNYEAQ.